This TCR beta chain was documented in a study of shared clonotypes between healthy human individuals. The wider study: CD8 memory received one plate per donor, CD8 naive two, CD4 memory three and CD4 naive three.

From germline, CDR1 is SGHDT and CDR2 YYEEEE. Trimming pared 2 bases from V and 7 bases from J, leaving 10 bases between. The CDR3 consists of 14 residues. Genomic DNA per cell subset filled all wells of several immunoSEQ plates. Measured with immunoSEQ multiplex PCR; TCRdb has only the in-frame clones, and not every one. The sample includes just over 2,000,000 clones, around 95% seen only once; the top ten take approximately 0.13%. This sequence originates from a man aged 18 to 30 in good health. The sequenced sample consisted of naive CD4+ T cells sorted from blood. This sample's subset: CD45RA+ positively selected. The chain carries TRBV5-6 and TRBJ1-6; D might be TRBD1 (6 bases). CDR3 nucleotides: TGTGCCAGCAGCTTTAGGGGGGGAAATTCACCCCTCCACTTT. Encoded protein: CASSFRGGNSPLHF. The full variable domain, with the rest looked up from reference TRBV5-6 and TRBJ1-6, is DAGVTQSPTHLIKTRGQQVTLRCSPKSGHDTVSWYQQALGQGPQFIFQYYEEEERQRGNFPDRFSGHQFPNYSSELNVNALLLGDSALYLCASSFRGGNSPLHFGNGTRLTVT.